Listed below are T cell receptor beta chains from one sample, sequenced in a study of identifying expanded T cells in peripheral blood. Profiled with immunoSEQ multiplex PCR; TCRdb holds only in-frame clones, not every one. The table has about 94,000 clones, over 75% seen once; the top ten hold approximately 5.3%. Sequenced material: blood. The receptors were sampled from a person aged 18 to 75 in good health. The CDR3 runs from the conserved cysteine through the conserved F or W. D genes are given only for firm matches. A clone size is listed for some rows: how often the clone was seen (once, few, many), or a class if it is expanded.

J gene	clone size	D gene	V gene	CDR3 protein	CDR3 DNA
TRBJ1-2	NA	NA	TRBV10-3	CAISEGAARGDYGYTF	TGTGCCATCAGTGAGGGGGCAGCCAGGGGCGACTATGGCTACACCTTC
TRBJ1-1	NA	NA	TRBV28	CASSQGGGPTNTEAFF	TGTGCCAGCAGCCAGGGCGGGGGGCCTACGAACACTGAAGCTTTCTTT
TRBJ1-2	NA	TRBD1	TRBV7-2	CASSQSSRTGYGYTF	TGTGCCAGCAGTCAATCTTCTCGGACAGGGTATGGCTACACCTTC
TRBJ1-3	NA	NA	TRBV7-2	CASSLGLSGNTIYF	TGTGCCAGCAGCTTGGGACTCTCTGGAAACACCATATATTTT
TRBJ2-7	once	NA	TRBV4-3	CASSQAPETYEQYF	TGCGCCAGCAGCCAAGCCCCAGAGACCTACGAGCAGTACTTC
TRBJ1-6	once	NA	TRBV7-2	CATGGVGPNSPLHF	TGTGCCACCGGTGGGGTGGGACCGAATTCACCCCTCCACTTT
TRBJ2-3	NA	NA	TRBV11-3	CASSFGVGDTQYF	TGTGCCAGCAGCTTCGGGGTAGGGGATACGCAGTATTTT
TRBJ2-2	NA	TRBD1	TRBV19	CASIRQGSGTGELFF	TGTGCCAGTATCCGACAGGGATCGGGCACCGGGGAGCTGTTTTTT
TRBJ1-5	NA	TRBD1	TRBV19	CASSVLTGVGNQPQHF	TGTGCCAGTAGTGTACTCACAGGGGTGGGCAATCAGCCCCAGCATTTT
TRBJ2-7	NA	TRBD2	TRBV7-2	CASRGGLAGSSYEQYF	TGTGCCAGCAGGGGCGGGCTAGCGGGGAGCTCCTACGAGCAGTACTTC
TRBJ2-4	NA	NA	TRBV7-9	CASSLTSGAKNIQYF	TGTGCCAGCAGCCTAACCTCGGGAGCCAAAAACATTCAGTACTTC
TRBJ2-1	NA	NA	TRBV5-1	CASSLGQGGYEQFF	TGCGCCAGCAGCTTGGGACAGGGAGGGTATGAGCAGTTCTTC
TRBJ2-7	few	NA	TRBV7-6	CASSSQTGLGAYEQYF	TGTGCCAGCAGCAGCCAAACAGGGCTCGGCGCCTACGAGCAGTACTTC
TRBJ1-1	NA	TRBD1	TRBV7-9	CASSVQGGNTEAFF	TGTGCCAGCAGCGTCCAGGGGGGGAACACTGAAGCTTTCTTT
TRBJ2-7	NA	TRBD1	TRBV20-1	CSADRAREQYF	TGCAGTGCCGACAGGGCTCGCGAGCAGTACTTC
TRBJ2-3	NA	TRBD1	TRBV4-1	CASRRRTGYTDTQYF	TGCGCCAGCCGACGCCGGACAGGGTACACAGATACGCAGTATTTT
TRBJ2-1	NA	NA	TRBV5-8	CASSYGTNEQFF	TGTGCCAGCAGCTACGGGACCAATGAGCAGTTCTTC
TRBJ2-7	once	NA	TRBV6-5	CASSYSLRGYEQYF	TGTGCCAGCAGTTACTCCCTTAGGGGCTACGAGCAGTACTTC
TRBJ2-5	NA	TRBD1	TRBV4-1	CASSTGQRQETQYF	TGCGCCAGCAGTACGGGACAGAGGCAAGAGACCCAGTACTTC
TRBJ2-1	NA	TRBD1	TRBV11-3	CASSSPGTGSSGQMHEQFF	TGTGCCAGCAGCTCTCCGGGGACAGGGTCCTCGGGTCAGATGCATGAGCAGTTCTTC
TRBJ1-6	NA	NA	TRBV5-4	CASSLEPGPNSPLHF	TGTGCCAGCAGCTTGGAACCAGGGCCTAATTCACCCCTCCACTTT
TRBJ2-1	NA	NA	TRBV12-5	CASGPPGRTYNEQFF	TGTGCTAGTGGTCCTCCGGGACGGACATACAATGAGCAGTTCTTC
TRBJ2-1	NA	TRBD2	TRBV2	CASSVLAWGGEQFF	TGTGCCAGCAGTGTTTTGGCCTGGGGGGGTGAGCAGTTCTTC
TRBJ1-3	NA	NA	TRBV7-9	CASSLQGVSGNTIYF	TGTGCCAGCAGCCTACAGGGTGTCTCTGGAAACACCATATATTTT
TRBJ1-1	NA	NA	TRBV29-1	CSVARGHTEAFF	TGCAGCGTTGCTAGGGGTCACACTGAAGCTTTCTTT
TRBJ2-1	NA	TRBD2	TRBV7-9	CASSPTSGRGNEQFF	TGTGCCAGCAGCCCGACTAGCGGGAGGGGTAATGAGCAGTTCTTC
TRBJ2-1	few	TRBD2	TRBV30	CAWTSGDLNEQFF	TGTGCCTGGACTAGCGGGGACCTCAATGAGCAGTTCTTC
TRBJ1-2	NA	NA	TRBV6-5	CASSPQRGGGYTF	TGTGCCAGCAGCCCCCAGAGGGGAGGTGGCTACACCTTC
TRBJ1-2	NA	TRBD1	TRBV14	CASSRATGGQGGYTF	TGTGCCAGCAGCCGCGCGACAGGCGGACAGGGGGGCTACACCTTC